This entry concerns a single TCR beta chain. The target antigen is unknown. In the PCR, 60 Vbeta and 13 Jbeta primers were used. The repertoire was sequenced with immunoSEQ multiplex PCR; TCRdb's copy has only in-frame clones and lacks some. The sample includes 120,000 or so clones, 65% to 85% of them seen just once. The data originate from a study of cytomegalovirus exposure and HLA in healthy donors. Notes on the study in general: With DRB1 most and HLA-C fewest, TCR association rates differed between HLA loci in a later analysis.

This clonotype was obtained from a man aged 18 to 29 in good health and CMV-seropositive. Sequenced material: PBMCs.

The CDR3 coding sequence is TGTGCCAGCAGCTTGGGTTATGAGACCCAGTACTTC. Translation gives CASSLGYETQYF. The V call is TRBV5-5, the J call TRBJ2-5; no definite D call. The germline V and J ends were trimmed by 0 bases and 5 bases, with 5 bases remaining between them. The CDR3 has 12 residues. Germline-derived CDR1 and CDR2 are SGHKS and YYEKEE (reference sequence).